This T cell receptor beta chain is from a study of blood T cells in healthy people across ages. A second about 7 to 11 cycle PCR used barcoded and J-beta primers. TCRdb analysed the 5' RACE reads with MiXCR anew, one entry per CDR3 protein. The sample yields more than 450,000 distinct CDR3 sequences, 25% to 35% seen once. The CDR3 extends over 14 amino acids. This clonotype was observed a few times. These data also featured in a second study, about T cells of mothers and their children.

This TCR came from a boy between 2 and 10 years old in good health. This chain links TRBV12-3 or TRBV12-4 with TRBJ2-5; D is possibly TRBD1 or TRBD2 (5 bases each). The J call is in doubt because the DNA end fits TRBJ2-1 better. Sample: blood. The CDR3 loop is CASSDGAGPTGQFF. The CDR3 coding sequence is TGTGCCAGCAGCGACGGGGCCGGGCCCACGGGGCAGTTCTTC.